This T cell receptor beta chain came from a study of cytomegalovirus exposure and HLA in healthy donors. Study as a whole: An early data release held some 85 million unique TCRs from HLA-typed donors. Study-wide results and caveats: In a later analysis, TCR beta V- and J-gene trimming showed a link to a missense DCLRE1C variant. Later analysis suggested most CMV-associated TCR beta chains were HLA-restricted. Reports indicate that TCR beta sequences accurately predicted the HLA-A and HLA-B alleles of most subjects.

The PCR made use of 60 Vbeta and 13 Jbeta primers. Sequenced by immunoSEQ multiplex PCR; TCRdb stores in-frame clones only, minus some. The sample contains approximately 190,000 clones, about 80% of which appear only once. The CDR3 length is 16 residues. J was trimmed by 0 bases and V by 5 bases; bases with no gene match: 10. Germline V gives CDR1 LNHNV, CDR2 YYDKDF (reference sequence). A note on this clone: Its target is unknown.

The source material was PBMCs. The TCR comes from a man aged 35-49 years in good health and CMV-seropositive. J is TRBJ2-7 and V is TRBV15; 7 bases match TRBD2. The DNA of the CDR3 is TGTGCCACCAGCGGTTCCAGCGGGACCAGCTCCTACGAGCAGTACTTC. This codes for CATSGSSGTSSYEQYF.